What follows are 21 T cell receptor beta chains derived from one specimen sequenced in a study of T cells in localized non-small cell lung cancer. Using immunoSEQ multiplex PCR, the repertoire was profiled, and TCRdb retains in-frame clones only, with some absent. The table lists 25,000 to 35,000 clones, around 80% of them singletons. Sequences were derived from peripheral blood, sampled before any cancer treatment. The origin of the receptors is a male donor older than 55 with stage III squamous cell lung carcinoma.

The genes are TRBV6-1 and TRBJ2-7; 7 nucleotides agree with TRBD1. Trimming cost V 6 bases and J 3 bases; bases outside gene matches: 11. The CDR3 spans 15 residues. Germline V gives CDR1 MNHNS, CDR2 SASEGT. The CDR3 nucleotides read TGTGCCAGCAGCGCCTCGATGGGACAGTACTACGAGCAGTACTTC. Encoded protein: CASSASMGQYYEQYF.

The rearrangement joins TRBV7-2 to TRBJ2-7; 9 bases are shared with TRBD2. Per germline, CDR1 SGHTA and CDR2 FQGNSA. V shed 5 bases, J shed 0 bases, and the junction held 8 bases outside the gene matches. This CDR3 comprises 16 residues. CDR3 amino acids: CASSKHSGGDSYEQYF. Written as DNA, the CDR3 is TGTGCCAGCAGCAAACATAGCGGGGGAGACTCCTACGAGCAGTACTTC.

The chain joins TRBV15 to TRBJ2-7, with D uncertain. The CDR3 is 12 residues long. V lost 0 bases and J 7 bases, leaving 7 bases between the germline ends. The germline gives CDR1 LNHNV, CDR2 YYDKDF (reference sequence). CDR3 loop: CATSRERAEQYF. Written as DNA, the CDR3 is TGTGCCACCAGCAGAGAAAGGGCTGAGCAGTACTTC.

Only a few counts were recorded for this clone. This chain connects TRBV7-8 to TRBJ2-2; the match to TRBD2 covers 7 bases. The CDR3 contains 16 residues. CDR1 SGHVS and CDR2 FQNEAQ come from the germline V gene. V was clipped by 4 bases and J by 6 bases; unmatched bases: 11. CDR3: CASSSNTGGSAGELFF. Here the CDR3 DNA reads TGTGCCAGCAGCTCCAACACGGGCGGGAGTGCCGGGGAGCTGTTTTTT.

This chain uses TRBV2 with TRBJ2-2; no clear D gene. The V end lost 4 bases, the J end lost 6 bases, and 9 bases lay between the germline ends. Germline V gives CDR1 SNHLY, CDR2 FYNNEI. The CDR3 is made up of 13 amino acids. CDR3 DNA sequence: TGTGCCAGCAGTGGACAAGTGTCCGGGGAGCTGTTTTTT. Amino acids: CASSGQVSGELFF.

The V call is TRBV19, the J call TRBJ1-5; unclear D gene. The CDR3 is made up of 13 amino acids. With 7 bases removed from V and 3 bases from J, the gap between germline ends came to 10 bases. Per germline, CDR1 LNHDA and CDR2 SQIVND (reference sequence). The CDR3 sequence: CASNSIANQPQHF. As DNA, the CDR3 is TGTGCCAGTAACTCAATCGCCAATCAGCCCCAGCATTTT. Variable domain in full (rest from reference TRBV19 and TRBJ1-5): DGGITQSPKYLFRKEGQNVTLSCEQNLNHDAMYWYRQDPGQGLRLIYYSQIVNDFQKGDIAEGYSVSREKKESFPLTVTSAQKNPTAFYLCASNSIANQPQHFGDGTRLSIL.

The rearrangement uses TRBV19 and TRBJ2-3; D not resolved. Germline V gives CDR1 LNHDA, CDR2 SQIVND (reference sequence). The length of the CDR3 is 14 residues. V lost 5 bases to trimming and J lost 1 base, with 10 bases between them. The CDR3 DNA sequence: TGTGCCAGTAGTTCGGGCGCTGGCACAGATACGCAGTATTTT. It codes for CASSSGAGTDTQYF. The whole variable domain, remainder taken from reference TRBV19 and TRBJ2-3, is DGGITQSPKYLFRKEGQNVTLSCEQNLNHDAMYWYRQDPGQGLRLIYYSQIVNDFQKGDIAEGYSVSREKKESFPLTVTSAQKNPTAFYLCASSSGAGTDTQYFGPGTRLTVL.

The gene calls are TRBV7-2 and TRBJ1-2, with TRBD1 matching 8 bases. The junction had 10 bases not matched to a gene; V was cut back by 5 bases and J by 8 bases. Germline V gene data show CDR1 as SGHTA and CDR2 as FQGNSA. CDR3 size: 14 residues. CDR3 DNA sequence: TGTGCCAGCAGCAAGGTTCAGGGGGCGCGGGGCTACACCTTC. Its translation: CASSKVQGARGYTF.

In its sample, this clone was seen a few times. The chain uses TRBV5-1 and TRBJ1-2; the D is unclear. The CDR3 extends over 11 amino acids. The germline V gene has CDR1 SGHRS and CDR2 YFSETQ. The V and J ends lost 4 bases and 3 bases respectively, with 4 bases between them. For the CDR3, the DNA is TGCGCCAGCAGCGAGGACTATGGCTACACCTTC. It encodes CASSEDYGYTF. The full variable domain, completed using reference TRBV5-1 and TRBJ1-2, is KAGVTQTPRYLIKTRGQQVTLSCSPISGHRSVSWYQQTPGQGLQFLFEYFSETQRNKGNFPGRFSGRQFSNSRSEMNVSTLELGDSALYLCASSEDYGYTFGSGTRLTVV.

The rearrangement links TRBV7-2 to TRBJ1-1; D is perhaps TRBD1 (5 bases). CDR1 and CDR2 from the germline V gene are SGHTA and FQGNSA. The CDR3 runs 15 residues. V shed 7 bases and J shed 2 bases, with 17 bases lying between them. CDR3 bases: TGTGCCAGCACTGGGTCCGGCGGGGCTAACACTGAAGCTTTCTTT. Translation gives CASTGSGGANTEAFF.

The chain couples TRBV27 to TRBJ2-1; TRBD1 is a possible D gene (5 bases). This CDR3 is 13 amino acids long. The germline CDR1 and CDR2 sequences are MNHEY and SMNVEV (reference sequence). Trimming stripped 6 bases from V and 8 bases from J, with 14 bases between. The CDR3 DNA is TGTGCCAGCAGCTCCAGGGTTAGATATGAGCAGTTCTTC. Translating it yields CASSSRVRYEQFF.

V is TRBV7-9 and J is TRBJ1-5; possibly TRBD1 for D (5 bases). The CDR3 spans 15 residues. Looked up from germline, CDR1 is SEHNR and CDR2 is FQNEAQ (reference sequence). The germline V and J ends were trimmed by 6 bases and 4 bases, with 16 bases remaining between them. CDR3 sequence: CASRGLPRGNQPQHF. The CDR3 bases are TGTGCCAGCAGAGGATTACCGAGGGGAAATCAGCCCCAGCATTTT.

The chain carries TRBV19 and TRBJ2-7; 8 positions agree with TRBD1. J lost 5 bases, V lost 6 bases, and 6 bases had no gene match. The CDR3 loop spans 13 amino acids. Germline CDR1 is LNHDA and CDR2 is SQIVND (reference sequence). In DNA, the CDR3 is TGTGCCAGTAGCCCGGGACAGGCCCACGAGCAGTACTTC. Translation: CASSPGQAHEQYF.

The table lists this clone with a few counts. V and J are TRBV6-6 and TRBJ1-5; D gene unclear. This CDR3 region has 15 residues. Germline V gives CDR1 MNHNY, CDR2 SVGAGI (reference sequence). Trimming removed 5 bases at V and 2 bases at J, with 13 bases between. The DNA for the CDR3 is TGTGCCAGCAGTCCTCGCGTAAAGGGCAATCAGCCCCAGCATTTT. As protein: CASSPRVKGNQPQHF.

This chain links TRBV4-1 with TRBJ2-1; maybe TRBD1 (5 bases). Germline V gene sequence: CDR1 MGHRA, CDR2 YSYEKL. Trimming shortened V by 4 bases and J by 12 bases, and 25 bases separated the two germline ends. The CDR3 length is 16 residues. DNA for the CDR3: TGCGCCAGCAGCCGCGCTGAAGTGGGCCAGGGCGGTGGGCAGTTCTTC. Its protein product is CASSRAEVGQGGGQFF.

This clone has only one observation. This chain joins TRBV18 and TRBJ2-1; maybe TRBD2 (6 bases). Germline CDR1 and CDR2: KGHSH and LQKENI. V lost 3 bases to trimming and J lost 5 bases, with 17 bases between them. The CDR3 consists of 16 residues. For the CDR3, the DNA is TGTGCCAGCTCACCCCCCGGGGCGGGGACCAACAATGAGCAGTTCTTC. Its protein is CASSPPGAGTNNEQFF.

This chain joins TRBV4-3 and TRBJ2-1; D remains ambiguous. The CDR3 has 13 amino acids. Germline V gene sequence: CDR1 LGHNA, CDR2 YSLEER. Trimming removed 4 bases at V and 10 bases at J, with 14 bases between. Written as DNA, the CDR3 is TGCGCCAGCAGCCGCAGCATAAGTGAAGAGCAGTTCTTC. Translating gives CASSRSISEEQFF.

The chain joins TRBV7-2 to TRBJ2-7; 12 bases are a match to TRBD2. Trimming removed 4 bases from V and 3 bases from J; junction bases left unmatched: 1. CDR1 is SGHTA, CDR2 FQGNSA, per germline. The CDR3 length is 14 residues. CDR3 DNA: TGTGCCAGCAGCTCGACTAGCGGGGGCTACGAGCAGTACTTC. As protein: CASSSTSGGYEQYF.

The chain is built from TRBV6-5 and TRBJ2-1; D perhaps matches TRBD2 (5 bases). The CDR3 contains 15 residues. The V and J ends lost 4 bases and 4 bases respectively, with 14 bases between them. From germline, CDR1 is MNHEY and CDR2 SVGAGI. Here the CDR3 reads CASSSPGIGYNEQFF. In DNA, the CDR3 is TGTGCCAGCAGTTCACCGGGGATTGGGTACAATGAGCAGTTCTTC.

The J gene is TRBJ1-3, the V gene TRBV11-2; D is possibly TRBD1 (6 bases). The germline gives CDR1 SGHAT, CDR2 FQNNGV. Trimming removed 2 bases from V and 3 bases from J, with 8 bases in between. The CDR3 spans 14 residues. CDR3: CASSLSRGGNTIYF. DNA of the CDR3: TGTGCCAGCAGCTTAAGCAGGGGTGGAAACACCATATATTTT.

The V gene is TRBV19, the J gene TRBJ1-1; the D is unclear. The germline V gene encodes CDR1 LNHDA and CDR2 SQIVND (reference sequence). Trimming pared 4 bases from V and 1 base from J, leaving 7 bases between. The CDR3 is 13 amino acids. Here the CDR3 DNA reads TGTGCCAGTAGTAGGGCCGGGAACACTGAAGCTTTCTTT. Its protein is CASSRAGNTEAFF.